The clone carrying this T cell receptor (beta chain) was detected many times. Looked up from germline, CDR1 is MNHEY and CDR2 is SVGAGI. The CDR3 contains 15 residues. Trimming shortened V by 4 bases and J by 0 bases, and 10 bases separated the two germline ends. The sample is drawn from a study of T cells in Graves' hyperthyroidism and ophthalmopathy. TCR beta CDR3 region amplification was performed from RNA transcripts. During a first-round RT-PCR of the TCR CDR3, the HTBI primer set was used. TCRdb itself ran the multiplex PCR reads through MiXCR, one entry per CDR3 protein. The sample lists over 700,000 distinct CDR3 sequences, around 20% seen once, with over 15% in the top ten.

This TCR came from a woman in her 50s with Graves' hyperthyroidism that later progressed to Graves' ophthalmopathy. This chain links TRBV6-5 with TRBJ1-3, with D unclear. Sequences were obtained from blood. The CDR3 region is CASSSRRLSGNTIYF. The CDR3 DNA follows: TGTGCCAGCAGTTCGAGACGCCTCTCTGGAAACACCATATATTTT.